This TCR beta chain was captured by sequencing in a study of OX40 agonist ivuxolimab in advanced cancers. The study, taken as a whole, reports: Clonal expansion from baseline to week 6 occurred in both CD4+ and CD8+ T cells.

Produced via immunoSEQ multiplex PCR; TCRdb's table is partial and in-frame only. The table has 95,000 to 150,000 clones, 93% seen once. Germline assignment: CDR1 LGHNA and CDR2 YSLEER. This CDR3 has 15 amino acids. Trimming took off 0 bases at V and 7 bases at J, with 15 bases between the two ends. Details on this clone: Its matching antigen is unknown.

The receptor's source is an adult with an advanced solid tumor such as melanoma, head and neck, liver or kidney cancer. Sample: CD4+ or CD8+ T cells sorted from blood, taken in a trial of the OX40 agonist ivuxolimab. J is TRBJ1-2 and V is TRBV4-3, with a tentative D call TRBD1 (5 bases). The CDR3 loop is CASSQELRDVGGYTF. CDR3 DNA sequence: TGCGCCAGCAGCCAAGAACTCAGGGACGTTGGTGGCTACACCTTC.